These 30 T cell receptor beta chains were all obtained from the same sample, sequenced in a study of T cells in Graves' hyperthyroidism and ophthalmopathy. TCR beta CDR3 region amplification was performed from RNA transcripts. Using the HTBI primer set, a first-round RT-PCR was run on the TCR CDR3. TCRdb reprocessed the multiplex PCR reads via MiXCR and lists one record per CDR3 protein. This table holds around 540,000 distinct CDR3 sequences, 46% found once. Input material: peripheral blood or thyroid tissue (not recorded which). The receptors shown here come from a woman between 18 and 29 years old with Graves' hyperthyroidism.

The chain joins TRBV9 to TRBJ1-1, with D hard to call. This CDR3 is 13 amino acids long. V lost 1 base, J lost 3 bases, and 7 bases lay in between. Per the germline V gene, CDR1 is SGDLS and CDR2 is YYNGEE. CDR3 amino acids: CASSVIRDTEAFF. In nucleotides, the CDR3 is TGTGCCAGCAGCGTAATTAGGGACACTGAAGCTTTCTTT.

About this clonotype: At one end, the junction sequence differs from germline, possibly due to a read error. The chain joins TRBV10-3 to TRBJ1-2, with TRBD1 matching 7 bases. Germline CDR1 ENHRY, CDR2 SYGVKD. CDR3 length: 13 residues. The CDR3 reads CASSEEGQYGYTF. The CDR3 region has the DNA TGTGCCAGCAGTGAAGAGGGACAGTATGGCTACACCTTC.

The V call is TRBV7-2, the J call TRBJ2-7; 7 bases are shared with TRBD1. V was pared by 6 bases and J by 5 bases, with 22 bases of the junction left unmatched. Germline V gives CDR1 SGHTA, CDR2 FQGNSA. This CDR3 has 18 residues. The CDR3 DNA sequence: TGTGCCAGCAGTCCTTTACTATACAGGGGAAGAGTGGATAACGAGCAGTACTTC. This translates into CASSPLLYRGRVDNEQYF.

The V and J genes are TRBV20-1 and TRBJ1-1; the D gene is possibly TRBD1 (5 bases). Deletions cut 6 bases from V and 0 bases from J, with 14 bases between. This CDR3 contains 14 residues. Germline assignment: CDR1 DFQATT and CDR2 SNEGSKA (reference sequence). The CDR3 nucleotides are TGCAGTGCCCCAGGGACCTTCATGAACACTGAAGCTTTCTTT. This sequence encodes CSAPGTFMNTEAFF.

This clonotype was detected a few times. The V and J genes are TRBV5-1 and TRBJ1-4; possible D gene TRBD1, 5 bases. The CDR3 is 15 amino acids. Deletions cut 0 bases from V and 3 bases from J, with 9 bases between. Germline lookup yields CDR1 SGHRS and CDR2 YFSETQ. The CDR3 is CASSLGGTSNEKLFF. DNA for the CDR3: TGCGCCAGCAGCTTGGGAGGGACTTCTAATGAAAAACTGTTTTTT.

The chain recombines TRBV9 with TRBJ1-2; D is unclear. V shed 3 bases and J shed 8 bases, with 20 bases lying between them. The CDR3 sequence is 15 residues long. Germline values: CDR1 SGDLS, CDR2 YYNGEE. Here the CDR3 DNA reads TGTGCCAGCAGCGCCTCCATGCTCTCAATTTCCGGCTACACCTTC. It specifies CASSASMLSISGYTF.

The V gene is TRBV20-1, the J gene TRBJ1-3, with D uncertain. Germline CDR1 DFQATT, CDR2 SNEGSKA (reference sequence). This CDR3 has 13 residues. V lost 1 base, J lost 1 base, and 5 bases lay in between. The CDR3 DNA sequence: TGCAGTGCTAGAGGGACGTCTGGAAACACCATATATTTT. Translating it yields CSARGTSGNTIYF.

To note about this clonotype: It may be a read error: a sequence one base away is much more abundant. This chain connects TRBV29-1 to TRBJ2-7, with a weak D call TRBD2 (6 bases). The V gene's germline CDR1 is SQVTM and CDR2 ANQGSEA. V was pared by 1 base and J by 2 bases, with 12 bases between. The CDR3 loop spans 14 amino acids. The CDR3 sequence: CSVEGRGPPYEQYF. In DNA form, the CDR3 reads TGCAGCGTTGAAGGGCGGGGCCCCCCCTACGAGCAGTACTTC.

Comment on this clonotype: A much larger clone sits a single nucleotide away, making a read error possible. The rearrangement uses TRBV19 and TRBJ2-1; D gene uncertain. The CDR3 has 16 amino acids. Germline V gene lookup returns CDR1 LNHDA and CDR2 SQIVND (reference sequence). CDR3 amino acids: CASSTSRPVATNGQFF. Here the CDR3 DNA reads TGTGCCAGCAGTACGTCCCGGCCAGTTGCTACAAATGGGCAGTTCTTC.

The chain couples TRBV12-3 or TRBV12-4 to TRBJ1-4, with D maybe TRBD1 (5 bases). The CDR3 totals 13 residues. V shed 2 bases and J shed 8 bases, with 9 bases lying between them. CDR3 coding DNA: TGTGCCAGCAGTTTAAAGTACAGGGAAAAACTGTTTTTT. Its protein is CASSLKYREKLFF.

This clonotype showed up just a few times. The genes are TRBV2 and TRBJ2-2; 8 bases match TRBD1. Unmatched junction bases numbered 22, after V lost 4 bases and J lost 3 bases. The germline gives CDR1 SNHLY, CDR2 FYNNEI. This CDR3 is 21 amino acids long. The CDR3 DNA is TGTGCCAGCAGTGTCCCAGAGGACAGGGTTTACCGGGGAGCGGACACCGGGGAGCTGTTTTTT. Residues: CASSVPEDRVYRGADTGELFF.

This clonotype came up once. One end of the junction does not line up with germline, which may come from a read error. The CDR3 region is CASSQVGLASNEQYF. Written as DNA, the CDR3 is TGCGCCAGCAGCCAAGTGGGACTAGCCTCTAATGAGCAGTACTTC. J is TRBJ2-7 and V is TRBV7-9; 9 nucleotides agree with TRBD2. Germline V gene sequence: CDR1 SEHNR, CDR2 FQNEAQ (reference sequence). The CDR3 is 15 residues long. Combining the CDR3 with reference TRBV7-9 and TRBJ2-7 gives the whole variable domain DTGVSQNPRHKITKRGQNVTFRCDPISEHNRLYWYRQTLGQGPEFLTYFQNEAQLEKSRLLSDRFSAERPKGSFSTLEIQRTEQGDSAMYLCASSQVGLASNEQYFGPGTRLTVT.

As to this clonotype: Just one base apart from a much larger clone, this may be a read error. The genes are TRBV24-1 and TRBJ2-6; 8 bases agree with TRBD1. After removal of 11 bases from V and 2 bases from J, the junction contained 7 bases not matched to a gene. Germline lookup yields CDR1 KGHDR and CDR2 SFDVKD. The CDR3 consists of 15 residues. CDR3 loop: CASRTGTPGANVLTF. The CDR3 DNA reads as TGTGCCAGCAGGACAGGGACCCCTGGGGCCAACGTCCTGACTTTC.

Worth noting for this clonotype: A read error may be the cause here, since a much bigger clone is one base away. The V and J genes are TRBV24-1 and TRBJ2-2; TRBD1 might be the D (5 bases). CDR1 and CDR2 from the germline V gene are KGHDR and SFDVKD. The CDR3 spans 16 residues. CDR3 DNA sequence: TGTGCCACCAGTGATTCGGTCAGGGCGAACGCCGGGGAGCTGTTTTTT. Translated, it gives CATSDSVRANAGELFF.

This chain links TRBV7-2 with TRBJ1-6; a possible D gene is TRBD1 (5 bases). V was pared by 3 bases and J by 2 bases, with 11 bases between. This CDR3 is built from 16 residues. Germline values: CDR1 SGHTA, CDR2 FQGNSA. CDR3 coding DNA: TGTGCCAGCAGCTTGGACACCAGCCCCTATAATTCACCCCTCCACTTT. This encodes CASSLDTSPYNSPLHF.

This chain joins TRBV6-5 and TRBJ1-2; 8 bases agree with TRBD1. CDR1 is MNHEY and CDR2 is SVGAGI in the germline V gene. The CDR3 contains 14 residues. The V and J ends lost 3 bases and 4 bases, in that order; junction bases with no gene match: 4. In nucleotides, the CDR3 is TGTGCCAGCAGTTATCTCGACAGGGGCTATGGCTACACCTTC. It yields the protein CASSYLDRGYGYTF.

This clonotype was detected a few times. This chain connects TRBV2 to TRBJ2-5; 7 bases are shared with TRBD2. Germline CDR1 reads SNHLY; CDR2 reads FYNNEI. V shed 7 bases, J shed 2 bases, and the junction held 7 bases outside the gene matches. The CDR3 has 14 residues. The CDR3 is CASKVGTIQETQYF. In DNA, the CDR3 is TGTGCCAGCAAAGTCGGGACTATTCAAGAGACCCAGTACTTC.

DNA of the CDR3: TGCGCCAGCAGCCAATACATGGGTGAAAAACTGTTTTTT. It translates to CASSQYMGEKLFF. V gene TRBV4-3 combines with J gene TRBJ1-4, with D uncertain. CDR1 and CDR2 (germline): LGHNA, YSLEER. This CDR3 has 13 residues. Trimming shortened V by 2 bases and J by 7 bases, and 8 bases separated the two germline ends.

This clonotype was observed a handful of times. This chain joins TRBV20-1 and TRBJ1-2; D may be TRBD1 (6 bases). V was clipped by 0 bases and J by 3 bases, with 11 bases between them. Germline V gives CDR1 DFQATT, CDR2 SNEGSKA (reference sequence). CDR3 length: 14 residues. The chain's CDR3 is CSARDIYRDYGYTF. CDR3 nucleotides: TGCAGTGCTAGAGATATTTACAGGGACTATGGCTACACCTTC.

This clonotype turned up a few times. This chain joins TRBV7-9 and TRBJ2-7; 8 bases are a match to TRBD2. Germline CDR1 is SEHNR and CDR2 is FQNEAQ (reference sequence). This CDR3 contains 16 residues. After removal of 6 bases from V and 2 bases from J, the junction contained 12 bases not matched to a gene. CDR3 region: CASSYSRTSTTYEQYF. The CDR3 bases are TGTGCCAGCAGTTACTCAAGGACTAGCACCACCTACGAGCAGTACTTC.

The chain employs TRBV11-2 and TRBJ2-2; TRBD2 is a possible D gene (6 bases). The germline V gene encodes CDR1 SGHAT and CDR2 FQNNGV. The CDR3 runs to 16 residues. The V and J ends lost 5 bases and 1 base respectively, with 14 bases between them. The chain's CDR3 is CASSQGLRENTGELFF. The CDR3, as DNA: TGTGCCAGCAGCCAGGGCTTGCGGGAGAACACCGGGGAGCTGTTTTTT.

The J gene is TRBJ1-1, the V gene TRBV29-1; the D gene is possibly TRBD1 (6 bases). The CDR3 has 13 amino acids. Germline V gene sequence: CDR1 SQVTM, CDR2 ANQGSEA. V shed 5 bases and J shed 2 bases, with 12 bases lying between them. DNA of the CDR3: TGCAGCGTTTCCTCGGGACACAACACTGAAGCTTTCTTT. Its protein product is CSVSSGHNTEAFF. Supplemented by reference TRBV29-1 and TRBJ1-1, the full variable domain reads SAVISQKPSRDICQRGTSLTIQCQVDSQVTMMFWYRQQPGQSLTLIATANQGSEATYESGFVIDKFPISRPNLTFSTLTVSNMSPEDSSIYLCSVSSGHNTEAFFGQGTRLTVV.

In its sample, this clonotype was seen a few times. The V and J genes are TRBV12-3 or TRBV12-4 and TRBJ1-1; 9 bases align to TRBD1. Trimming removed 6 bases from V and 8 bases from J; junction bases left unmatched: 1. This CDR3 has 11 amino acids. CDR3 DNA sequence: TGTGCCAGCAGACAGGGGGCCGAAGCTTTCTTT. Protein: CASRQGAEAFF.

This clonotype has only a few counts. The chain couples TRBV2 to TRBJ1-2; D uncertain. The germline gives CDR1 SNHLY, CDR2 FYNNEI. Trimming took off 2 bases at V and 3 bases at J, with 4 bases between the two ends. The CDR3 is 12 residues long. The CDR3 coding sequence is TGTGCCAGCAGTGAACGGGACTATGGCTACACCTTC. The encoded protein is CASSERDYGYTF.

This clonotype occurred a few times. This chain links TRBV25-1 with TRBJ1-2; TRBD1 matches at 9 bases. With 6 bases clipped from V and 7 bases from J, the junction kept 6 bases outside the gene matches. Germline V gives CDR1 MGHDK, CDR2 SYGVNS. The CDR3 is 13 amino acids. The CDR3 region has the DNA TGTGCCAGCAGGATACAGGGGGCGGTTGGCTACACCTTC. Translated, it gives CASRIQGAVGYTF.

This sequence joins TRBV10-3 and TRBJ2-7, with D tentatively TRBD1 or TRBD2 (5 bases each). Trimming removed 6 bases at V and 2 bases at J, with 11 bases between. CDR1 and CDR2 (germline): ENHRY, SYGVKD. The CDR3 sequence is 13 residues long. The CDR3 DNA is TGTGCCATCAGCGGGACGGGCCCCTACGAGCAGTACTTC. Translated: CAISGTGPYEQYF.

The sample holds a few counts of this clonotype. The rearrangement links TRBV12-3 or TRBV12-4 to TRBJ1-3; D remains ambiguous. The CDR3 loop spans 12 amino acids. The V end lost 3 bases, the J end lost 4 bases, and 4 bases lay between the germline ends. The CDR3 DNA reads TGTGCCAGCAGTTTCATAGGAAACACCATATATTTT. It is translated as CASSFIGNTIYF.

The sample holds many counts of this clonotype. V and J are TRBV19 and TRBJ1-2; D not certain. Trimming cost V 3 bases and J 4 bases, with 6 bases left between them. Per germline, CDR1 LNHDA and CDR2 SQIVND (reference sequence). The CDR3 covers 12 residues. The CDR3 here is CASSMNVYGYTF. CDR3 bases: TGTGCCAGTAGTATGAACGTCTATGGCTACACCTTC.

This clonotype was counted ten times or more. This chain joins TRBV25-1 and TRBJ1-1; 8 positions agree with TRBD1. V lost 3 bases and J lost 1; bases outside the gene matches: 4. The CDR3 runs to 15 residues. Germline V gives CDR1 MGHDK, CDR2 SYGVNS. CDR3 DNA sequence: TGTGCCAGCAGTGATCCAGGGGGCAAGAACACTGAAGCTTTCTTT. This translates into CASSDPGGKNTEAFF.

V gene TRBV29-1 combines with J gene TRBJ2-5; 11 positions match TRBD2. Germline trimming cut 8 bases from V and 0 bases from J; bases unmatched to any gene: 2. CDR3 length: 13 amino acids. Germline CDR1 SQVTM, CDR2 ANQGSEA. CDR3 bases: TGCAGCCTACTAGCGGGAGACCAAGAGACCCAGTACTTC. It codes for CSLLAGDQETQYF.